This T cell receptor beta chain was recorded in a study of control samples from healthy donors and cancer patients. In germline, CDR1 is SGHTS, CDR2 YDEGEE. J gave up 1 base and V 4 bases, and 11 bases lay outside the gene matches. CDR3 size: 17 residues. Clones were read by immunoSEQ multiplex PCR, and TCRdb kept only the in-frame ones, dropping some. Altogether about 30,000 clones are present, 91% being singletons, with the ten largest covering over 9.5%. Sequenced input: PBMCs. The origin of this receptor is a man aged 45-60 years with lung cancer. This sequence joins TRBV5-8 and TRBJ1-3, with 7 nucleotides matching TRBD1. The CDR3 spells CASSRGLGFSSGNTIYF. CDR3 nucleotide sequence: TGTGCCAGCAGCAGGGGGCTTGGGTTTTCTTCTGGAAACACCATATATTTT.